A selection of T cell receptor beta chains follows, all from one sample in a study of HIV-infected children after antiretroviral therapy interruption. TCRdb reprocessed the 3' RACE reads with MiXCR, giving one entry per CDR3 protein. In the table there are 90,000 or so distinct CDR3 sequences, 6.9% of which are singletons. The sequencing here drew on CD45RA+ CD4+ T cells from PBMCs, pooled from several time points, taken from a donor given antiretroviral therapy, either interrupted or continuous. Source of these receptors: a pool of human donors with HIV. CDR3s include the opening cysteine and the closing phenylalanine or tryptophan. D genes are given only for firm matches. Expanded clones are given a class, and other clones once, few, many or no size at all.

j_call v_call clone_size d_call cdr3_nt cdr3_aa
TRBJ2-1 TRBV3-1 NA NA TGTGCCAGCAGCCAACACAGGACCTACAATGAGCAGTTCTTC CASSQHRTYNEQFF
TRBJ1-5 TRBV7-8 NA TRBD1 TGTGCCAGCAGCATTAACCCGGGACAGGTCAATCAGCCCCAGCATTTT CASSINPGQVNQPQHF
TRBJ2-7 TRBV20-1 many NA TGCAGTGCTAGAGATGTTCAGGGAATCGGGTCGGTCGAGCAGTACTTC CSARDVQGIGSVEQYF
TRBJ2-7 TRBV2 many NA TGTGCCAGCAGTGAGGAGGGATGGAACGATTCCTACGAGCAGTACTTC CASSEEGWNDSYEQYF
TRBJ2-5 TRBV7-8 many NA TGTGCCAGCAGCAGTACCAGGGTCCCGCAAGAGACCCAGTACTTC CASSSTRVPQETQYF
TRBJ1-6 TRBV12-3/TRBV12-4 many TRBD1 TGTGCCAGCAGTGCCAGACAGGGTGCTATCGCCCGCTTT CASSARQGAIARF
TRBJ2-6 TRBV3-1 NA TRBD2 TGTGCCAGCAGCCAGACACGAGGAGGACTAGCCTCGGCTGGGGCCAACGTCCTGACTTTC CASSQTRGGLASAGANVLTF
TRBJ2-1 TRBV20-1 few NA TGCAGTGCTAGATTCCTTGGGCAGAGAAGCTCCTACAATGAGCAGTTCTTC CSARFLGQRSSYNEQFF
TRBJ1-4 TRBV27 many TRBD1 TGTGCCAGCAGTGGACAGGGAGCAACTAATGAAAAACTGTTTTTT CASSGQGATNEKLFF
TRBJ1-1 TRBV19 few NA TGTGCCAGTACCCCCTTTGCGGACACTGAAGCTTTCTTT CASTPFADTEAFF
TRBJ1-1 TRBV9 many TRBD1 TGTGCCAGCAGCGTAGTGACAGGGGCTACTGAAGCTTTCTTT CASSVVTGATEAFF
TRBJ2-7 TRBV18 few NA TGTGCCAGCTCACCGTTCGGGACGGGAATCCTCTACGAGCAGTACTTC CASSPFGTGILYEQYF
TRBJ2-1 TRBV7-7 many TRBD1 TGTGCCAGCAGTTCGACAGGGGAAGTCGAGCAGTTCTTC CASSSTGEVEQFF
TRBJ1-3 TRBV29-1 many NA TGCAGCGTTAGTGTCAGAACTTCTGGAAACACCATATATTTT CSVSVRTSGNTIYF
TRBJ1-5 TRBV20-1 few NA TGCAGTGCTAGAGAGGACAGTGATCAGCCCCAGCATTTT CSAREDSDQPQHF
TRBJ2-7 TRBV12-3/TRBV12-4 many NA TGTGCCAGCAGTCACACCTACGAGCAGTACTTC CASSHTYEQYF
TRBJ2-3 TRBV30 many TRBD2 TGTGCCTGGAGCCTGGGACTAGCGGGGGGGGAGACGCAGTATTTT CAWSLGLAGGETQYF
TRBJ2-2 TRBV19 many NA TGTGCCAGTCTTGATAGGTTTGGTCTTGGGGTCCGGGACACCGGGGAGCTGTTTTTT CASLDRFGLGVRDTGELFF
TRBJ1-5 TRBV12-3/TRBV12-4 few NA TGTGCCAGCAGTTTCCCCGGAGGAGCTCAGCCCCAGCATTTT CASSFPGGAQPQHF
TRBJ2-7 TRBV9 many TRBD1 TGTGCCAGCAGCGTAGTCCTTGGGGGACAGGGTCGGAACGAGCAGTACTTC CASSVVLGGQGRNEQYF
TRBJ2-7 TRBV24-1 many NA TGTGCCACCAGTGATGACGCCGGGACACCCTCCTACGAGCAGTACTTC CATSDDAGTPSYEQYF
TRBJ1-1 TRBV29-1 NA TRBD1 TGCAGCGTTAAGGGTGGCGTCGGGACAGTCGAAGCTTTCTTT CSVKGGVGTVEAFF
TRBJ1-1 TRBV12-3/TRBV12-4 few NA TGTGCCAGCAGTTTAAGGGCCGGGGGCCCGGGGAAAGCTTTCTTT CASSLRAGGPGKAFF
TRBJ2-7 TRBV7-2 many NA TGTGCCAGCAGCTTAAAGGGACAACCGTACGAGCAGTACTTC CASSLKGQPYEQYF
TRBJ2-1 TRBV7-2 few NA TGTGCCAGCAGCTTAGGTCGACAATCAAATGAGCAGTTCTTC CASSLGRQSNEQFF
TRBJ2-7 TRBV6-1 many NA TGTGCCAGCAGTGAGGCACAGGGTTGGTACGAGCAGTACTTC CASSEAQGWYEQYF
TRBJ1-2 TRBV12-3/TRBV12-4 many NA TGTGCCAGCAGTTTAGGAGGGGGGGGCTACACCTTC CASSLGGGGYTF
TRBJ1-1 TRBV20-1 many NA TGCAGTGCTAGAGATGGGGGAGGGCGCACTGAAGCTTTCTTT CSARDGGGRTEAFF
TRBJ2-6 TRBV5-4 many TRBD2 TGTGCCAGCAGCCCAGCGGGGCCTGGGGCCAACGTCCTGACTTTC CASSPAGPGANVLTF
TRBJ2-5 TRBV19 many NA TGTGCCAGTAGTATCCAGGGGGAGACCCAGTACTTC CASSIQGETQYF
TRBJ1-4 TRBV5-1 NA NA TGCGCCAGCAGCTTGGCCATGGGGACGGCAGCGGAAAAACTGTTTTTT CASSLAMGTAAEKLFF
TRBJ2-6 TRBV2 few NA TGTGCCAGCACCTGGACAGCAAGCTCTGGGGCCAACGTCCTGACTTTC CASTWTASSGANVLTF
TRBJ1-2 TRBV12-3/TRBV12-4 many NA TGTGCCAGCAGTCCCCAGGGGTATGGCTACACCTTC CASSPQGYGYTF
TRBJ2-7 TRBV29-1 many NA TGCAGCGTTGCGAGACAGACCTACGAGCAGTACTTC CSVARQTYEQYF
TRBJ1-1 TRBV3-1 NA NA TGTGCCAGCAGCCAAGAGGTTGTGGGTAGCGCTGAAGCTTTCTTT CASSQEVVGSAEAFF
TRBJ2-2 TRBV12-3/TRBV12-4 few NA TGTGCCAGCCTATTCGCTAGCGTTTACGGGGAGCTGTTTTTT CASLFASVYGELFF
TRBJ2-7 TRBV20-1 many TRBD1 TGCAGTGCCTTCGGACAGGGTAGTGTTTACGAGCAGTACTTC CSAFGQGSVYEQYF
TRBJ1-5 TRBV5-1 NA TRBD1 TGCGCCAGCAGCCAGGGGGACAGGGGTGATCAGCCCCAGCATTTT CASSQGDRGDQPQHF
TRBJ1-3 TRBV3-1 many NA TGTGCCAGCAGCCAAGGACAGGTCGCGGACACCATATATTTT CASSQGQVADTIYF
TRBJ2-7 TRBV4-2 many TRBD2 TGTGCCAGCAGCCAAGTCCCAGCGGGGGGACCCTACGAGCAGTACTTC CASSQVPAGGPYEQYF
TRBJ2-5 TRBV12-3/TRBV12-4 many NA TGTGCCAGCAGCAGGCCGCAAGAGACCCAGTACTTC CASSRPQETQYF
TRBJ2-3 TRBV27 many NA TGTGCCAGCAGCCAGGGAACATATACGCAGTATTTT CASSQGTYTQYF
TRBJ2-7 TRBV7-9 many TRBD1 TGTGCCAGCAGCCCGGGGACAGGGTTATCCGAGCAGTACTTC CASSPGTGLSEQYF
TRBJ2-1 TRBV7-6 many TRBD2 TGTGCCAGCAGCCTTCGGGGGACTAGCGGGAGCAATGAGCAGTTCTTC CASSLRGTSGSNEQFF
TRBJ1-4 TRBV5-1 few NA TGCGCCAGCAGCTTGGGGCAGGGACGCGATGAAAAACTGTTTTTT CASSLGQGRDEKLFF
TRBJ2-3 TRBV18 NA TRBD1 TGTGCCAGCTCAATCAGGGGGCCTGGCACAGATACGCAGTATTTT CASSIRGPGTDTQYF
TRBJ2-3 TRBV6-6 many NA TGTGCCAGCAGCCTACGCCCCGGGGCCAGCGGGACAGATACGCAGTATTTT CASSLRPGASGTDTQYF
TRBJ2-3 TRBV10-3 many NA TGTGCCACCTCGTTGAATCCGGGAGTGTTCACAGATACGCAGTATTTT CATSLNPGVFTDTQYF
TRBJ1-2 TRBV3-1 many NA TGTGCCAGCAGCCAAGTATCGGACAGTAACTATGGCTACACCTTC CASSQVSDSNYGYTF
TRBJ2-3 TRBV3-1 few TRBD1 TGTGCCAGCAGCCAAGACAACAGGGGGTCGGCAGATACGCAGTATTTT CASSQDNRGSADTQYF
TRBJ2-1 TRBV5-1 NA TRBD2 TGTGCCAGCAGCTTGCTAAGGACTAGCGGGGGGGCTTATGAGCAGTTCTTC CASSLLRTSGGAYEQFF
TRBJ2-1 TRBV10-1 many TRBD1 TGCGCCAGCAGTGTTCAGGGGGCGGACAATGAGCAGTTCTTC CASSVQGADNEQFF
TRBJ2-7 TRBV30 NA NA TGTGCCTGGAGCAGGGACCGAGCGTACGAGCAGTACTTC CAWSRDRAYEQYF
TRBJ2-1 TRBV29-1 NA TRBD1 TGCAGCGTTCGCCGTGGGGGACAGGAATCTAGTGGGTTCTTC CSVRRGGQESSGFF
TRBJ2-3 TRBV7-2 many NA TGTGCCAGCAGCTTAGTCAGGATAGATACGCAGTATTTT CASSLVRIDTQYF
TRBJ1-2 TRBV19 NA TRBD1 TGTGCCAGAGCCTGGGACAGGCGATTATATGGCTACACCTTC CARAWDRRLYGYTF
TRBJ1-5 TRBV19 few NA TGTGCCAGTAGTATAAGTGGGGATTTTAGCAATCAGCCCCAGCATTTT CASSISGDFSNQPQHF
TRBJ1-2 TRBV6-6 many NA TGTGCCAGCATGGGGCAGGTGGCTAACTATGGCTACACCTTC CASMGQVANYGYTF
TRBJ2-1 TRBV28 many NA TGTGCCAGCAGCCAAAAAGGACGCCTCAATGAGCAGTTCTTC CASSQKGRLNEQFF
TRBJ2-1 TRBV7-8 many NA TGTGCCAGCAGCTTAGTGGTGGGTGAGCAGTTCTTC CASSLVVGEQFF